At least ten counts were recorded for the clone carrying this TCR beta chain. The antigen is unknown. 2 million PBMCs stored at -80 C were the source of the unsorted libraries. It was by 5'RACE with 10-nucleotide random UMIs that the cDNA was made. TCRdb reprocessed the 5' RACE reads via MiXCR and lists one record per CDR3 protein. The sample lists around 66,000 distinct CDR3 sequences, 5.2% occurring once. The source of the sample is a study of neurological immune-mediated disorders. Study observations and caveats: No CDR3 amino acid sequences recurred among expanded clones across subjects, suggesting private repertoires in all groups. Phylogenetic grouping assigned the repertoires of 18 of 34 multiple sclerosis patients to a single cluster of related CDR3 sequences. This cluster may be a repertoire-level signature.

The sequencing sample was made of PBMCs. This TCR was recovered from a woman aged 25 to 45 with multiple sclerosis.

The CDR3 is CASKTGGGYEQYF. The CDR3 DNA follows: TGTGCCAGCAAGACCGGGGGGGGCTACGAGCAGTACTTC. The chain joins TRBV7-2 to TRBJ2-7; 8 bases line up with TRBD2. After removal of 7 bases from V and 3 bases from J, the junction contained 5 bases not matched to a gene. The germline gives CDR1 SGHTA, CDR2 FQGNSA. The CDR3 totals 13 residues.